The entry that follows covers one TCR beta chain sequence. Its cognate antigen is unknown. The CDR3 loop spans 15 amino acids. CDR1 is GTSNPN, CDR2 SVGIG, per germline (reference sequence). Trimming took off 3 bases at V and 1 base at J, with 15 bases between the two ends. The sample belongs to a study of cytomegalovirus exposure and HLA in healthy donors. Study results and limitations: Trimming of TCR beta V- and J-genes showed a link, identified in a later analysis, to a missense DCLRE1C variant. Previous analysis showed most TCR beta V segments were productive about 87% or about 30% of the time.

60 Vbeta and 13 Jbeta primers were used in PCR. The method was immunoSEQ multiplex PCR; TCRdb's version includes in-frame clones alone and lacks a portion of them. This sample's table has about 42,000 clones. The sample was PBMCs. The sequence was obtained from a man between 25 and 39 years old in good health and CMV-seronegative. The chain has TRBV30 and TRBJ1-1; no clear D. CDR3 loop: CAWRRLGGRNTEAFF. DNA of the CDR3: TGTGCCTGGAGAAGGCTCGGCGGGAGGAACACTGAAGCTTTCTTT.